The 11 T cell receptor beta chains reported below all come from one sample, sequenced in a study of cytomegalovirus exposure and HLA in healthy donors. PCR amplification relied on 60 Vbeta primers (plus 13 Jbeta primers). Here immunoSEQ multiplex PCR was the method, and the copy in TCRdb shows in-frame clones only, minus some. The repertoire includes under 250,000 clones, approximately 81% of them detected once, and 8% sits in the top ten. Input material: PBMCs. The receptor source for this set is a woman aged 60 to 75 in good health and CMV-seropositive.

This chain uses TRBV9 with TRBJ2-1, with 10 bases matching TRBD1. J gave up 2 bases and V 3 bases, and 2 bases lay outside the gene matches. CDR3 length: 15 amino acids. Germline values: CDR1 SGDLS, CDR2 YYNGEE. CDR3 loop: CASSADRGTYNEQFF. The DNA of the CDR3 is TGTGCCAGCAGCGCGGACAGGGGGACCTACAATGAGCAGTTCTTC. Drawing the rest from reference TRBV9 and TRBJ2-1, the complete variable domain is DSGVTQTPKHLITATGQRVTLRCSPRSGDLSVYWYQQSLDQGLQFLIQYYNGEERAKGNILERFSAQQFPDLHSELNLSSLELGDSALYFCASSADRGTYNEQFFGPGTRLTVL.

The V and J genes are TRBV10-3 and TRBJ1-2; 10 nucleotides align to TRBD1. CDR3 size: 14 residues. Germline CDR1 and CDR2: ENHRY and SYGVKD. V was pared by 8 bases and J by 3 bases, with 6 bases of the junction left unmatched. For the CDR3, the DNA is TGTGCCATCCGGGGACAGGGGACGGACTATGGCTACACCTTC. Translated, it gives CAIRGQGTDYGYTF.

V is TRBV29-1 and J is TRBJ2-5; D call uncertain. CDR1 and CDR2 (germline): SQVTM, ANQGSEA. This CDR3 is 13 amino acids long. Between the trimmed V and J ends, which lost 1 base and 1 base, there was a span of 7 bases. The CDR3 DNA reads TGCAGCGTTGAAGGGCAGTTCCAAGAGACCCAGTACTTC. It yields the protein CSVEGQFQETQYF.

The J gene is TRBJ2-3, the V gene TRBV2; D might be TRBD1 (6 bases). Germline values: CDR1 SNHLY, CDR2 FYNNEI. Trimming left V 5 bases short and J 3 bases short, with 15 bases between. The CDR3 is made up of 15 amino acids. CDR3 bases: TGTGCCAGCAGTAAGATAAACGGACAGACAGATACGCAGTATTTT. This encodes CASSKINGQTDTQYF.

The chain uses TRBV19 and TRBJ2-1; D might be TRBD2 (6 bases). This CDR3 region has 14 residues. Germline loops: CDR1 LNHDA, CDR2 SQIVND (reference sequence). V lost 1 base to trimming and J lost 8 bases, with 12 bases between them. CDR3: CASSIAGARYEQFF. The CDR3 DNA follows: TGTGCCAGTAGTATAGCGGGAGCTCGTTATGAGCAGTTCTTC.

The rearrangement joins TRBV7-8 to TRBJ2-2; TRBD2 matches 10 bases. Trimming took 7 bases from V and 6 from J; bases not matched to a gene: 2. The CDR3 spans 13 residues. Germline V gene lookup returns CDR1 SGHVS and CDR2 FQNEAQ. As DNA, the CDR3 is TGTGCCAGCATCCTAGCGGGAGCCGGGGAGCTGTTTTTT. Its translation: CASILAGAGELFF. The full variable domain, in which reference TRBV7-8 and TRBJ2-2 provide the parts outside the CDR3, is GAGVSQSPRYKVAKRGQDVALRCDPISGHVSLFWYQQALGQGPEFLTYFQNEAQLDKSGLPSDRFFAERPEGSVSTLKIQRTQQEDSAVYLCASILAGAGELFFGEGSRLTVL.

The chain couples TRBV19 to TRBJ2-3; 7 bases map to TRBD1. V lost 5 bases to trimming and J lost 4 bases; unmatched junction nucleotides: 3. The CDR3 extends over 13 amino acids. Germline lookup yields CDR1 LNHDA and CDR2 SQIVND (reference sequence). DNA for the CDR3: TGTGCCAGTAGTGGGACAGTGTCAGATACGCAGTATTTT. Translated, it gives CASSGTVSDTQYF.

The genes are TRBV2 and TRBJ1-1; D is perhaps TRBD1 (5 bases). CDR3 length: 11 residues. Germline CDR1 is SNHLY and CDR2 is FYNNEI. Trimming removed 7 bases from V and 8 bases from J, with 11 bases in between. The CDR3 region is CASTRGGEAFF. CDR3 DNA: TGTGCCAGCACCCGGGGGGGGGAAGCTTTCTTT. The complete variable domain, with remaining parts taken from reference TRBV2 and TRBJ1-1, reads EPEVTQTPSHQVTQMGQEVILRCVPISNHLYFYWYRQILGQKVEFLVSFYNNEISEKSEIFDDQFSVERPDGSNFTLKIRSTKLEDSAMYFCASTRGGEAFFGQGTRLTVV.

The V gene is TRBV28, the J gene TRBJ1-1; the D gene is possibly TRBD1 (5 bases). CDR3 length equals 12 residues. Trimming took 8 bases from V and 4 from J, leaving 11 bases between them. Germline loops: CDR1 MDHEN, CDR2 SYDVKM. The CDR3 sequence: CASSRVSTEAFF. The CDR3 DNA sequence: TGTGCCAGCTCCAGGGTCTCCACTGAAGCTTTCTTT.

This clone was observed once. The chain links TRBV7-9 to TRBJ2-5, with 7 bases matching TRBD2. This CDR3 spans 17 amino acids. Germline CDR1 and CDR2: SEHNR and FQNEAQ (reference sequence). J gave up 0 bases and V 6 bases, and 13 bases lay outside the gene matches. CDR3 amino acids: CASSRGAGDPYQETQYF. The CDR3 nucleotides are TGTGCCAGCAGTCGGGGCGCGGGAGATCCGTACCAAGAGACCCAGTACTTC. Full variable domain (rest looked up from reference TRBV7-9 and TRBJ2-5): DTGVSQNPRHKITKRGQNVTFRCDPISEHNRLYWYRQTLGQGPEFLTYFQNEAQLEKSRLLSDRFSAERPKGSFSTLEIQRTEQGDSAMYLCASSRGAGDPYQETQYFGPGTRLLVL.

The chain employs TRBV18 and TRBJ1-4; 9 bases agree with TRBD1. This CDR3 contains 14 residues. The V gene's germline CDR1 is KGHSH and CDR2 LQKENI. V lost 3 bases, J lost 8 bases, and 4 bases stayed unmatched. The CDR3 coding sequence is TGTGCCAGCTCACCGGGACAGGGTTGGGAAAAACTGTTTTTT. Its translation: CASSPGQGWEKLFF.